These 9 T cell receptor beta chains came from one sample sequenced in a study of T cells in women clearing cervical HPV infection. Produced via immunoSEQ multiplex PCR; TCRdb's table is partial and in-frame only. Across around 30,000 clones, the top ten clones capture approximately 20% of the sample. The specimen was blood buffy coat. These receptors were obtained from a woman aged 18-69 years with a cervical HPV16 infection that either progressed to CIN3+ or cleared (not recorded which).

For this clone: The read ends 3 residues shy of where the CDR3 ends; the end is completed using the germline J gene. The rearrangement joins TRBV2 to TRBJ2-7; 7 bases map to TRBD1. The germline V gene encodes CDR1 SNHLY and CDR2 FYNNEI. Losses at the gene ends were 6 bases for V and 2 bases for J; bases not matched to a gene: 7. The CDR3 length is 14 residues. CDR3: CASRLITGAYEQYF. The CDR3 DNA, read in part, is TGTGCCAGCAGGCTGATCACAGGGGCCTACGAG.

About this clone: The read terminates 3 residues before the CDR3 end, so the remaining end is supplied by the germline J gene. The chain has TRBV20-1 and TRBJ2-7; TRBD1 is a possible D gene (6 bases). Trimming removed 5 bases at V and 4 bases at J, with 24 bases between. The CDR3 contains 16 residues. Germline assignment: CDR1 DFQATT and CDR2 SNEGSKA (reference sequence). The CDR3 DNA, read in part, is TGCAGTGCTGACACCCGCACGACAGGAACTTTTTACGAG. Encoded protein: CSADTRTTGTFYE. The entire CDR3 is CSADTRTTGTFYEQYF.

As for this clone: The CDR3 goes on 3 residues after the read ends, and that part is filled in from the germline J gene. The chain couples TRBV7-9 to TRBJ2-7; TRBD1 agrees at 7 bases. Trimming at V came to 6 bases and at J to 3 bases, leaving 8 bases not matched to a gene. Germline V gene data show CDR1 as SEHNR and CDR2 as FQNEAQ (reference sequence). The CDR3 length is 14 residues. The CDR3 protein is CASSSTGTVYEQYF. The DNA read from the CDR3 is TGTGCCAGCAGTTCTACCGGGACAGTCTACGAG.

To note about this clone: The CDR3 is cut off 3 residues early in the read; its end comes from the germline J gene. V and J are TRBV9 and TRBJ2-3; D is undetermined. Germline V gives CDR1 SGDLS, CDR2 YYNGEE. V was shortened by 1 base and J by 2 bases, with 8 bases between the two germline ends. The CDR3 covers 14 residues. This CDR3 is CASSVSSHTDTQYF. The covered CDR3 bases are TGTGCCAGCAGCGTAAGTAGCCACACAGATACG.

Note on this clone: Sequencing ends 3 residues short of the CDR3 end; the germline J gene provides the rest. V usage is TRBV10-3 and J usage is TRBJ2-2; 7 bases line up with TRBD1. Trimming removed 11 bases from V and 7 bases from J; junction bases left unmatched: 10. The CDR3 contains 13 residues. Germline V gene data show CDR1 as ENHRY and CDR2 as SYGVKD. The CDR3 spells CAAKTGYDGELFF. The covered CDR3 bases are TGTGCCGCCAAGACAGGGTATGACGGGGAG.

A word on this clone: The DNA ends 3 residues before the CDR3 does, and the rest of the CDR3 is filled in from the germline J gene. The chain combines TRBV7-3 with TRBJ2-7; D call uncertain. The germline V gene encodes CDR1 SGHTA and CDR2 FQGTGA. The CDR3 is made up of 15 amino acids. Trimming cost V 7 bases and J 1 base, with 17 bases left between them. The sequenced CDR3 bases are TGTGCCAGCAACCATATACGACGGGTTTCCTACGAG. Residues: CASNHIRRVSYE. The entire CDR3 reads CASNHIRRVSYEQYF.

Worth noting for this clone: Read sequence stops 3 residues before the CDR3 end, and the germline J gene provides the missing end. This rearrangement joins TRBV20-1 to TRBJ2-5, with 7 nucleotides matching TRBD2. With 5 bases clipped from V and 0 bases from J, the junction kept 6 bases outside the gene matches. CDR3 length: 14 amino acids. In germline, CDR1 is DFQATT, CDR2 SNEGSKA (reference sequence). The covered CDR3 bases are TGCAGTGCTGTTAGCGGGTGGTACCAAGAGACC. This sequence encodes CSAVSGWYQET. The CDR3 in its entirety is CSAVSGWYQETQYF.

As concerns this clone: The CDR3 goes on 3 residues after the read ends, and that part is filled in from the germline J gene. Other DNA sequences of this sample code for an identical CDR3. This rearrangement joins TRBV18 to TRBJ1-3; D is unclear. Germline values: CDR1 KGHSH, CDR2 LQKENI. The V and J ends lost 0 bases and 0 bases respectively, with 9 bases between them. There are 16 residues in the CDR3. The CDR3 sequence: CASSPPEGYSGNTIYF. The CDR3 bases that were read are TGTGCCAGCTCACCACCAGAGGGCTACTCTGGAAACACC.

Concerning this clone: The CDR3 end is not reached by the read, which stops 3 residues before it; the germline J gene fills it in. The chain employs TRBV11-2 and TRBJ1-2, with D perhaps TRBD1 (5 bases). Trimming removed 5 bases from V and 6 bases from J, with 13 bases in between. The CDR3 length is 13 residues. CDR1 SGHAT and CDR2 FQNNGV come from the germline V gene. The sequenced part of the CDR3 DNA is TGTGCCAGCAGCCCTAGGGGAGGGGATGGC. It yields the protein CASSPRGGDG. The complete CDR3 reads CASSPRGGDGYTF.